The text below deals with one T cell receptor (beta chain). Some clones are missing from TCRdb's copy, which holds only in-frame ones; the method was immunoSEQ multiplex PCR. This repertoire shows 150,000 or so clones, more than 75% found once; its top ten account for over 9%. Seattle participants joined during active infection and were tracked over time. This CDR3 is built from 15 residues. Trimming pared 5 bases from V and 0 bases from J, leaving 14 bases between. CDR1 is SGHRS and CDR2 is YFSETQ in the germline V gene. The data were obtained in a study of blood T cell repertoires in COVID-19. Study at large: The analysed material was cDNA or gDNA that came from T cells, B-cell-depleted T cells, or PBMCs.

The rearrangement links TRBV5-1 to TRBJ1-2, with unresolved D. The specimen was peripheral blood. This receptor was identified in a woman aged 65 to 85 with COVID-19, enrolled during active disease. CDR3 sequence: CASSSAESANYGYTF. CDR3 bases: TGCGCCAGCAGTTCGGCGGAATCTGCTAACTATGGCTACACCTTC.